The next 8 T cell receptor beta chains were all read from a single sample in a study of PD-1 blockade in classical Hodgkin lymphoma. The data were produced by immunoSEQ multiplex PCR, yet TCRdb's version contains in-frame clones alone and is incomplete. The data hold 20,000 to 25,000 clones, with approximately 92% observed a single time. Stated time point: newly diagnosed, previously untreated cHL patient sample. It was by magnetic negative selection that CD4+ T cells were purified from thawed PBMCs. Specimen: CD4+ T cells from blood. The receptors here all came from a human donor with classical Hodgkin lymphoma.

The chain carries TRBV5-6 and TRBJ2-7, with 7 bases that match TRBD2. Germline V gives CDR1 SGHDT, CDR2 YYEEEE. The CDR3 is 15 residues long. V trimming: 4 bases; J trimming: 0 bases; junction bases outside the gene matches: 7. The CDR3 coding sequence is TGTGCCAGCAGCCATCCCGGGGGGAGCTCCTACGAGCAGTACTTC. It specifies CASSHPGGSSYEQYF.

The sample holds one count of this clone. The gene calls are TRBV14 and TRBJ2-5; TRBD2 is a possible D gene (5 bases). Trimming stripped 0 bases from V and 4 bases from J, with 15 bases between. The CDR3 length is 16 residues. Per the germline V gene, CDR1 is SGHDN and CDR2 is FVKESK. DNA of the CDR3: TGTGCCAGCAGCCAAGAGAGGGTTACGGTAGGAGAGACCCAGTACTTC. Its translation: CASSQERVTVGETQYF.

This sequence joins TRBV5-6 and TRBJ1-4; D remains unclear. Germline assignment: CDR1 SGHDT and CDR2 YYEEEE. The CDR3 is made up of 16 amino acids. V lost 2 bases and J lost 6, with 17 bases in between. The CDR3 coding sequence is TGTGCCAGCAGCTTAAATTTCCCCGGCGAACATGAAAAACTGTTTTTT. Encoded protein: CASSLNFPGEHEKLFF. The full variable domain, rest sourced from reference TRBV5-6 and TRBJ1-4, is DAGVTQSPTHLIKTRGQQVTLRCSPKSGHDTVSWYQQALGQGPQFIFQYYEEEERQRGNFPDRFSGHQFPNYSSELNVNALLLGDSALYLCASSLNFPGEHEKLFFGSGTQLSVL.

The V call is TRBV7-9, the J call TRBJ1-2, with TRBD1 matching over 11 bases. Unmatched junction bases numbered 9, after V lost 5 bases and J lost 7 bases. The germline gives CDR1 SEHNR, CDR2 FQNEAQ (reference sequence). The CDR3 consists of 15 residues. CDR3 residues: CASSPQGTGGFGYTF. The CDR3 DNA reads TGTGCCAGCAGCCCCCAGGGGACAGGGGGATTTGGCTACACCTTC.

The J gene is TRBJ2-3, the V gene TRBV7-2; D may be TRBD2 (6 bases). This CDR3 has 15 amino acids. The V and J ends lost 5 bases and 6 bases respectively, with 18 bases between them. From germline, CDR1 is SGHTA and CDR2 FQGNSA. CDR3 nucleotides: TGTGCCAGCAGCGGGAGGACTACCCACCCTGATACGCAGTATTTT. Its translation is CASSGRTTHPDTQYF.

This chain links TRBV28 with TRBJ1-5; TRBD1 might be the D (5 bases). Trimming shortened V by 6 bases and J by 6 bases, and 12 bases separated the two germline ends. The germline gives CDR1 MDHEN, CDR2 SYDVKM. CDR3 length equals 13 residues. The CDR3 DNA reads TGTGCCAGCAGACATGACAGTGTTCAGCCCCAGCATTTT. It specifies CASRHDSVQPQHF.

This sequence joins TRBV5-1 and TRBJ2-7; D may match TRBD1 or TRBD2 (5 bases each). CDR3 length: 15 residues. Germline-derived CDR1 and CDR2 are SGHRS and YFSETQ. Trimming shortened V by 0 bases and J by 7 bases, and 17 bases separated the two germline ends. The DNA for the CDR3 is TGCGCCAGCAGCTTGGTTGGGGGAAGGGTCTGGGAGCAGTACTTC. Protein product: CASSLVGGRVWEQYF.

This clone is a singleton in its sample. The chain links TRBV2 to TRBJ2-5, with D possibly called TRBD1 or TRBD2 (5 bases each). Trimming cost V 8 bases and J 5 bases, with 15 bases left between them. The CDR3 has 13 amino acids. Germline CDR1 and CDR2: SNHLY and FYNNEI. CDR3 residues: CASLAGTRETQYF. The CDR3 DNA follows: TGTGCCAGCCTAGCAGGGACGAGGGAGACCCAGTACTTC. Full variable domain (missing parts from reference TRBV2 and TRBJ2-5): EPEVTQTPSHQVTQMGQEVILRCVPISNHLYFYWYRQILGQKVEFLVSFYNNEISEKSEIFDDQFSVERPDGSNFTLKIRSTKLEDSAMYFCASLAGTRETQYFGPGTRLLVL.